This note documents a single T cell receptor beta chain sequence. Its cognate antigen is unknown. The data are from a study of glioma-infiltrating T cells after dendritic cell vaccination. Whole-study context: Autologous tumor lysate-pulsed dendritic cell vaccination was given between the early 2000s and the early 2010s. Notes on the study in general: Estimated pretreatment TIL content predicted outcome after dendritic cell vaccination.

Germline V CDR1 and CDR2: SGHRS, YFSETQ. Trimming left V 3 bases short and J 4 bases short, with 13 bases between. This CDR3 has 14 residues. Input was roughly 2.2 ug genomic DNA, or all available if less. TCRdb's table, derived via immunoSEQ multiplex PCR, lists solely in-frame clones and lacks some. The profile shows tens of thousands of clones, roughly 82% of them singletons. This chain connects TRBV5-1 to TRBJ1-1; D is unclear. The sequenced sample was blood, obtained before dendritic cell vaccination. The TCR was taken from a human donor with glioblastoma. The DNA of the CDR3 is TGCGCCAGCAGCTCGTCTACGGGAGCCACTGAAGCTTTCTTT. Encoded protein: CASSSSTGATEAFF.